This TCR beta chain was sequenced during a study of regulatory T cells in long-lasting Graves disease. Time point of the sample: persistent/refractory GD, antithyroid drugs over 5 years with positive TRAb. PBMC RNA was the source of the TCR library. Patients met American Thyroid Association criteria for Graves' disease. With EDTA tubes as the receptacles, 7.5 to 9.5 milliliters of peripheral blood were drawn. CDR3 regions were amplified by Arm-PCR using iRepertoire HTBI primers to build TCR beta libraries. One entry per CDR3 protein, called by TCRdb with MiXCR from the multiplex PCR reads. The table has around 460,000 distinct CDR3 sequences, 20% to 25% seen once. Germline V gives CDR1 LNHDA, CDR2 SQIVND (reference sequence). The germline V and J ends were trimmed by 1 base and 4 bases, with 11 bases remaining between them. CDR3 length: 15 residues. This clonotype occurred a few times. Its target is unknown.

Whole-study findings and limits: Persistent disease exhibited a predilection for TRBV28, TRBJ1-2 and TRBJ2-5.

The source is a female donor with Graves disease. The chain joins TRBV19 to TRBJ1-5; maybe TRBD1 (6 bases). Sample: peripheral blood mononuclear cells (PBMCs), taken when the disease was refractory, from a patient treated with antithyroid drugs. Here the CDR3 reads CASSIAGQLNQPQHF. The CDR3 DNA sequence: TGTGCCAGTAGTATAGCAGGACAGCTTAATCAGCCCCAGCATTTT.